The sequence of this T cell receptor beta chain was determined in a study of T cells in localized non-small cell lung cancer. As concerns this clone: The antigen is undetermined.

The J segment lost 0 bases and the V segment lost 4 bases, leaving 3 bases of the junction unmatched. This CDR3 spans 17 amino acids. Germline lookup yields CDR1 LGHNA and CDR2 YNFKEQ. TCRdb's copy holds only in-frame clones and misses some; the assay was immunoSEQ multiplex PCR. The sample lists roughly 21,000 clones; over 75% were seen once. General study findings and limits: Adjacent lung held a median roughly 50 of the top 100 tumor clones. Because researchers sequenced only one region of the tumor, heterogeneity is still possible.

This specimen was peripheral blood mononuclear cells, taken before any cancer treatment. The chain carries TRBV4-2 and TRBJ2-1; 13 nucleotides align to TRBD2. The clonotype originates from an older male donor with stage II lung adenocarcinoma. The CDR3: CASSPRLAGGSYNEQFF. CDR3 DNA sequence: TGTGCCAGCAGCCCCAGACTAGCGGGAGGCTCCTACAATGAGCAGTTCTTC.